Each of the 6 T cell receptor beta chains below was sequenced from the same sample in a study of identical twins. Using its own MiXCR run on the 5' RACE reads, TCRdb lists one record per CDR3 protein. This sample has around 530,000 distinct CDR3 sequences, with roughly 15% found just once. These data were also filed under a second study, of yellow fever vaccine responses in identical twins.

Sequencing was performed on CD4+ T cells sorted from blood. These receptors all come from a woman younger than 35 in good health.

This clonotype was seen only a few times. The rearrangement links TRBV6-5 to TRBJ2-7, with TRBD2 matching 8 bases. The CDR3 spans 17 residues. J lost 3 bases, V lost 0 bases, and 10 bases had no gene match. Germline V gene lookup returns CDR1 MNHEY and CDR2 SVGAGI. CDR3 in DNA: TGTGCCAGCAGTTACTCTCCTTGGCGGGAGGCCAACTACGAGCAGTACTTC. This encodes CASSYSPWREANYEQYF.

J is TRBJ2-7 and V is TRBV10-3; D uncertain. Looked up from germline, CDR1 is ENHRY and CDR2 is SYGVKD. The ends were cut back, 6 bases at V and 0 bases at J, with 6 bases in the middle. The CDR3 loop spans 12 amino acids. CDR3 sequence (DNA): TGTGCCATCAGCCGAAGCTCCTACGAGCAGTACTTC. Its protein is CAISRSSYEQYF.

The table lists this clonotype with a few counts. The chain employs TRBV28 and TRBJ2-6, with D perhaps matching TRBD1 (6 bases). CDR3 length: 15 residues. V shed 5 bases and J shed 3 bases, with 11 bases lying between them. Germline loops: CDR1 MDHEN, CDR2 SYDVKM. DNA for the CDR3: TGTGCCAGCAGTGATCAGGGGTTTGGGGCCAACGTCCTGACTTTC. Protein sequence: CASSDQGFGANVLTF.

Ten or more counts support this clonotype. The genes are TRBV20-1 and TRBJ2-7; D not certain. The CDR3 has 11 amino acids. Germline V lookup: CDR1 DFQATT, CDR2 SNEGSKA (reference sequence). CDR3 loop: CSAGDSYEQYV. The CDR3 DNA reads as TGCAGTGCTGGAGACTCCTACGAGCAGTACGTC.

Only a few counts were recorded for this clonotype. This sequence joins TRBV10-2 and TRBJ2-2; D unclear. Germline CDR1 is WSHSY and CDR2 is SAAADI. With 1 base removed from V and 8 bases from J, the gap between germline ends came to 8 bases. This CDR3 has 13 residues. As DNA, the CDR3 is TGCGCCAGCAGTGAGTTCCATGCAGGGGAGCTGTTTTTT. This sequence encodes CASSEFHAGELFF.

This clonotype was seen only a few times. J is TRBJ2-1 and V is TRBV11-2; D gene ambiguous. This CDR3 contains 16 residues. Germline V gene sequence: CDR1 SGHAT, CDR2 FQNNGV. V lost 0 bases, J lost 7 bases, and 16 bases lay in between. The CDR3 reads CASSLETGVVANEQFF. CDR3 in DNA: TGTGCCAGCAGCTTAGAAACCGGTGTCGTGGCTAATGAGCAGTTCTTC.